Listed below are T cell receptor beta chains from one sample, sequenced in a study of CXCR3-negative and CXCR3-positive naive CD8 T cells. TCRdb re-called the 5' RACE reads and shows each CDR3 protein once, DNA omitted. The specimen's table records around 140,000 distinct CDR3 sequences. Sequences were obtained from naive CXCR3+ CD8+ T cells from blood. The receptors shown here come from a human donor in good health. Some clones in this sample may be carry-over from other donors' samples. Each CDR3 is given with its conserved first and last residue.

V	J	CDR3
TRBV14	TRBJ2-2	CASTGSNTGELFF
TRBV6-4	TRBJ2-1	CASSDLQGGGNEQFF
TRBV10-3	TRBJ1-6	CAISESGQGVYNSPLHF
TRBV19	TRBJ2-1	CASTSSPGVVDEQFF
TRBV6-6	TRBJ2-7	CASSHRTGGWGEQYF
TRBV4-1	TRBJ2-1	CASSQEGTVMSSYNEQFF
TRBV29-1	TRBJ1-1	CSVERPLNTEAFF
TRBV5-1	TRBJ1-1	CASSSTGLGTEAFF
TRBV28	TRBJ1-1	CASISGMNTEAFF
TRBV7-9	TRBJ1-2	CASSLPPTGQPYGYTF
TRBV5-1	TRBJ1-1	CANSLGGTTEAFF
TRBV28	TRBJ2-7	CASSFPLSGGRPAYEQYF
TRBV19	TRBJ2-7	CASSIRGRTYEQYF
TRBV10-3	TRBJ2-3	CAISGPGRGRDTDTQYF
TRBV29-1	TRBJ2-7	CSVRTGSNEQYF
TRBV28	TRBJ2-7	CASSWLAGTYEQYF
TRBV7-8	TRBJ2-3	CASSLEGLVGWDTQYF
TRBV7-6	TRBJ2-1	CASSQLAGSYNEQFF
TRBV19	TRBJ2-1	CASNPSGPYNEQFF
TRBV29-1	TRBJ2-7	CSVEEGDVRPYEQYF
TRBV29-1	TRBJ2-3	CSASQGGRLQDTQYF
TRBV4-3	TRBJ2-2	CASSQDREWELFF
TRBV4-1	TRBJ1-2	CASSQDISFVGAGGYGYTF
TRBV4-1	TRBJ2-1	CASSQERLDYNEQFF
TRBV28	TRBJ1-1	CASSFHPTPPGGTEAFF
TRBV5-5	TRBJ2-4	CASSFKVPMSAKNIQYF
TRBV28	TRBJ2-5	CASSFLVSKETQYF
TRBV19	TRBJ1-1	CASSSGVTEAFF
TRBV15	TRBJ2-7	CATSRGRTYEQYF
TRBV7-6	TRBJ1-1	CASSDPTGNSEAFF
TRBV12-3/TRBV12-4	TRBJ2-3	CASRQPWDTQYF
TRBV11-2	TRBJ2-7	CASSSFGETNYEQYF
TRBV11-3	TRBJ2-1	CASSSPQGEPYNEQFF
TRBV9	TRBJ2-1	CASSADGTGRHEQFF
TRBV7-9	TRBJ1-5	CASRGQTSNQPQHF
TRBV28	TRBJ1-1	CASRTDTNTEAFF
TRBV20-1	TRBJ2-5	CSAPSGQQETQYF
TRBV6-6	TRBJ1-2	CASSPTWTAATYGYTF
TRBV4-1	TRBJ2-5	CASSQFSGAQETQYF
TRBV5-1	TRBJ2-7	CASSPDRDGYF
TRBV29-1	TRBJ2-2	CSVEPGGNTGELFF
TRBV6-2/TRBV6-3	TRBJ2-3	CASSLDTDTQYF
TRBV5-1	TRBJ2-1	CASSTGWGASYNEQFF
TRBV20-1	TRBJ2-2	CSARRTGLLTGELFF
TRBV29-1	TRBJ2-7	CSGEETAGEQYF
TRBV12-3/TRBV12-4	TRBJ2-3	CASSLASGKTSTDTQYF
TRBV7-2	TRBJ2-7	CASSLVAGFGYEQYF
TRBV7-2	TRBJ1-2	CASTPYVGGGYGYTF
TRBV10-3	TRBJ2-7	CAISPTSGGYEQYF
TRBV7-9	TRBJ1-2	CASTRTVDGYTF
TRBV5-6	TRBJ2-4	CASSLSQGLDIQYF
TRBV25-1	TRBJ1-1	CASSVGQANTEAFF
TRBV5-1	TRBJ2-3	CASSLEVRGTDTQYF
TRBV9	TRBJ1-2	CASSITSGGDYGYTF